The 18 T cell receptor beta chains in this list originate from one sample, sequenced in a study of beta chain features in type 1 diabetes. Study-wide results and caveats: When Type 1 diabetes patients were examined, their TCRB CDR3s proved moderately but significantly shorter in all four CD4+ subsets.

Of the isolated RNA, all was reverse transcribed, and so the sequenced material was expressed TCRB transcripts. The repertoire was sequenced with immunoSEQ multiplex PCR; TCRdb's copy has only in-frame clones and lacks some. The data contain 200,000 to 300,000 clones, approximately 10% of them singletons. Which antigens these TCRs recognize remains unknown. Sequences were obtained from naive CD4+ T cells from blood. The source of these receptors is a man aged 30 to 45 with type 1 diabetes.

This clone has a handful of counts. The rearrangement links TRBV18 to TRBJ2-5; 10 nucleotides align to TRBD2. V lost 4 bases to trimming and J lost 3 bases; unmatched junction nucleotides: 5. Germline assignment: CDR1 KGHSH and CDR2 LQKENI. This CDR3 has 15 amino acids. In nucleotides, the CDR3 is TGTGCCAGCTCACGGGGCCTAGCGGGGGAAGAGACCCAGTACTTC. It is translated as CASSRGLAGEETQYF.

This clone was picked up a small number of times. The gene calls are TRBV2 and TRBJ1-2; the D gene is possibly TRBD1 (5 bases). The CDR3 loop spans 16 amino acids. Germline V CDR1 and CDR2: SNHLY, FYNNEI. Trimming left V 4 bases short and J 8 bases short, with 23 bases between. The CDR3 protein is CASSAQLRGEEGGYTF. As DNA, the CDR3 is TGTGCCAGCAGTGCCCAATTGCGGGGCGAGGAGGGCGGCTACACCTTC.

The genes are TRBV30 and TRBJ2-5, with TRBD1 identical over 9 bases. The CDR3 consists of 14 residues. In germline, CDR1 is GTSNPN, CDR2 SVGIG (reference sequence). Trimming removed 4 bases from V and 2 bases from J; junction bases left unmatched: 5. CDR3 coding DNA: TGTGCCTGGAACAGGGGGCCGGGGCAAGAGACCCAGTACTTC. Translation: CAWNRGPGQETQYF.

This clone has only one observation. The rearrangement uses TRBV7-2 and TRBJ1-6, with D unclear. Germline V CDR1 and CDR2: SGHTA, FQGNSA. Deletions cut 6 bases from V and 5 bases from J, with 8 bases between. This CDR3 region has 13 residues. CDR3 amino acids: CASRLQNNSPLHF. CDR3 nucleotide sequence: TGTGCCAGCAGGCTACAGAATAATTCACCCCTCCACTTT.

The chain couples TRBV5-6 to TRBJ2-1; D remains unclear. In germline, CDR1 is SGHDT, CDR2 YYEEEE. This CDR3 spans 14 amino acids. With 1 base removed from V and 7 bases from J, the gap between germline ends came to 12 bases. The CDR3: CASSLPRLRNEQFF. The CDR3 bases are TGTGCCAGCAGCTTGCCCCGACTTCGGAATGAGCAGTTCTTC.

V usage is TRBV6-5 and J usage is TRBJ2-1; 7 nucleotides match TRBD1. This CDR3 is 15 amino acids long. CDR1 and CDR2 from the germline V gene are MNHEY and SVGAGI. J was trimmed by 2 bases and V by 6 bases; bases with no gene match: 7. In nucleotides, the CDR3 is TGTGCCAGCAGCCCCAGGGGGTCCCCCTACAATGAGCAGTTCTTC. Encoded protein: CASSPRGSPYNEQFF.

This clone came up a few times. The chain employs TRBV7-3 and TRBJ2-1; D possibly corresponds to TRBD1 (5 bases). Looked up from germline, CDR1 is SGHTA and CDR2 is FQGTGA. V was shortened by 5 bases and J by 5 bases, with 10 bases between the two germline ends. The CDR3 sequence is 13 residues long. CDR3: CASSVDSDNEQFF. The CDR3 DNA is TGTGCCAGCAGCGTCGACAGCGACAATGAGCAGTTCTTC.

This clone was detected only a few times. The chain has TRBV7-2 and TRBJ2-7; no firm D call. Trimming removed 5 bases at V and 3 bases at J, with 5 bases between. CDR3 length: 11 amino acids. Germline lookup yields CDR1 SGHTA and CDR2 FQGNSA. The CDR3 loop is CASSPYYEQYF. CDR3 nucleotides: TGTGCCAGCAGCCCCTACTACGAGCAGTACTTC.

This clone was recorded a few times. The rearrangement joins TRBV5-4 to TRBJ2-5; D is perhaps TRBD2 (6 bases). With 2 bases removed from V and 7 bases from J, the gap between germline ends came to 18 bases. Germline CDR1 reads SGHNT; CDR2 reads YYREEE (reference sequence). This CDR3 contains 15 residues. The DNA for the CDR3 is TGTGCCAGCAGCTTAAGAGCGGGTCCGGGGGTGACCCAGTACTTC. Its protein is CASSLRAGPGVTQYF.

CDR3 sequence (DNA): TGTGCCAGCAGTGTACCCGAGGGACTAGCGGAGACCTACAATGAGCAGTTCTTC. Translation: CASSVPEGLAETYNEQFF. This chain uses TRBV6-1 with TRBJ2-1, with 11 positions matching TRBD2. The length of the CDR3 is 18 residues. The V segment lost 4 bases and the J segment 2 bases; nucleotides outside the gene matches: 10. Germline loops: CDR1 MNHNS, CDR2 SASEGT.

The rearrangement links TRBV28 to TRBJ1-5; TRBD1 might be the D (6 bases). Trimming removed 6 bases at V and 5 bases at J, with 14 bases between. The CDR3 is 14 residues long. Germline CDR1 is MDHEN and CDR2 is SYDVKM. CDR3 residues: CASSGGGVHQPQHF. The CDR3 DNA reads as TGTGCCAGCAGCGGAGGGGGGGTTCATCAGCCCCAGCATTTT.

V gene TRBV4-3 combines with J gene TRBJ2-3, with 9 bases matching TRBD2. Germline CDR1 LGHNA, CDR2 YSLEER. V dropped 0 bases and J dropped 2; count of bases not matched to a gene: 6. CDR3 length: 17 amino acids. The CDR3 bases are TGCGCCAGCAGCCAAGACGCAAGCGGGGGGTCCACAGATACGCAGTATTTT. Amino acid sequence: CASSQDASGGSTDTQYF.

This clone was detected only a few times. The chain links TRBV14 to TRBJ2-3, with D possibly matching TRBD2 (5 bases). The V end lost 0 bases, the J end lost 1 base, and 14 bases lay between the germline ends. The V gene's germline CDR1 is SGHDN and CDR2 FVKESK. CDR3 length equals 17 residues. In DNA, the CDR3 is TGTGCCAGCAGCCAAGATTATGCCGGGGTCGGCACAGATACGCAGTATTTT. This gives the protein CASSQDYAGVGTDTQYF.

The table lists this clone with a few counts. The chain joins TRBV9 to TRBJ1-4, with TRBD1 matching 9 bases. The CDR3 extends over 16 amino acids. V shed 3 bases, J shed 6 bases, and the junction held 9 bases outside the gene matches. CDR1 is SGDLS and CDR2 is YYNGEE in the germline V gene. The CDR3 sequence: CASSASPDRGDEKLFF. CDR3 DNA sequence: TGTGCCAGCAGCGCATCCCCGGACAGGGGCGATGAAAAACTGTTTTTT.

This clone was observed a handful of times. This chain connects TRBV5-4 to TRBJ2-2; 7 nucleotides line up with TRBD2. The junction had 10 bases not matched to a gene; V was cut back by 4 bases and J by 1 base. Germline CDR1 reads SGHNT; CDR2 reads YYREEE (reference sequence). There are 17 residues in the CDR3. CDR3 sequence: CASSRGESGVNTGELFF. The CDR3, as DNA: TGTGCCAGCAGCCGGGGGGAGTCGGGGGTGAACACCGGGGAGCTGTTTTTT.

This clone came up a few times. V and J are TRBV29-1 and TRBJ1-2; D unclear. The V gene's germline CDR1 is SQVTM and CDR2 ANQGSEA. Trimming removed 4 bases from V and 8 bases from J, with 17 bases in between. CDR3 length: 13 residues. The CDR3 is CSVVRVRFGGYTF. The CDR3 DNA reads TGCAGCGTTGTGAGGGTAAGATTCGGCGGCTACACCTTC.

This clone was observed a handful of times. The chain combines TRBV7-9 with TRBJ1-2; unclear D gene. Germline V CDR1 and CDR2: SEHNR, FQNEAQ (reference sequence). Trimming cost V 3 bases and J 0 bases, with 5 bases left between them. This CDR3 has 13 residues. The CDR3 DNA reads as TGTGCCAGCAGCTTGGAGGCTAACTATGGCTACACCTTC. Its translation is CASSLEANYGYTF.

The table lists this clone with a few counts. At one end, the junction sequence differs from germline, possibly due to a read error. The chain has TRBV7-7 and TRBJ2-5, with D possibly matching TRBD2 (5 bases). Germline loops: CDR1 SSHAT, CDR2 FNYEAQ (reference sequence). The CDR3 contains 15 residues. The CDR3 coding sequence is TGTGCTAGCAGCTTAAATATCCTAGCCTCAGAGACCCAGTACTTC. It is translated as CASSLNILASETQYF.